The subject of this entry is one T cell receptor (beta chain). Patients at the Seattle site were enrolled during active infection and followed longitudinally. The data originate from a study of blood T cell repertoires in COVID-19. For the study at large: Samples of COVID-19 (acute and convalescent) were obtained from the United States, Italy and Spain. The cDNA or gDNA used as material had been derived from T cells, B-cell-depleted T cells, or PBMCs.

In the authors' methods: Nucleated cell counts were estimated from reference gene primer amplification. Assay: immunoSEQ multiplex PCR; the TCRdb copy retains only in-frame clones and omits some. The V and J calls and clone size were taken over from that table, and D and trimming were inferred from the DNA. The sample holds fewer than 300,000 clones; less than 90% are singletons and the top ten take 9.5% to 15%. Trimming cost V 1 base and J 4 bases, with 13 bases left between them. Germline lookup yields CDR1 PRHDT and CDR2 FYEKMQ (reference sequence). The CDR3 runs 15 residues. The material sequenced was peripheral blood. V gene TRBV13 combines with J gene TRBJ1-2; D is unclear. The clonotype was recovered from a woman in her twenties or thirties with COVID-19, enrolled during active disease. For the CDR3, the DNA is TGTGCCAGCAGCTTAGAGGCGGAGCTAGGCTATGGCTACACCTTC. It specifies CASSLEAELGYGYTF.